This TCR beta chain was sequenced for a study of blood T cell repertoires in COVID-19. Study background: The samples span acute and convalescent COVID-19 from the United States, Italy and Spain. Nucleic acid was either cDNA or gDNA, and it came from T cells, B-cell-depleted T cells, or PBMCs.

Germline V CDR1 and CDR2: LNHDA, SQIVND (reference sequence). After removal of 7 bases from V and 7 bases from J, the junction contained 6 bases not matched to a gene. The CDR3 is 14 amino acids. Per the authors' pipeline: Amplification with reference gene primers provided the estimates of nucleated cell counts. The data were produced by immunoSEQ multiplex PCR, yet TCRdb's version contains in-frame clones alone and is incomplete. V, J and clone size are taken as reported in that table, and D and trimming were inferred from the DNA itself. The sample comprises around 80,000 clones, approximately 80% of which are singletons, and roughly a sixth rests with the top ten.

The TCR comes from a woman older than 75 with acute or convalescent COVID-19. Sequences were obtained from peripheral blood. The V call is TRBV19, the J call TRBJ2-1; TRBD2 agrees at 11 bases. The CDR3 DNA sequence: TGTGCCAGTACCCTAGCGGGGGGTGGTAATGAGCAGTTCTTC. It is translated as CASTLAGGGNEQFF.